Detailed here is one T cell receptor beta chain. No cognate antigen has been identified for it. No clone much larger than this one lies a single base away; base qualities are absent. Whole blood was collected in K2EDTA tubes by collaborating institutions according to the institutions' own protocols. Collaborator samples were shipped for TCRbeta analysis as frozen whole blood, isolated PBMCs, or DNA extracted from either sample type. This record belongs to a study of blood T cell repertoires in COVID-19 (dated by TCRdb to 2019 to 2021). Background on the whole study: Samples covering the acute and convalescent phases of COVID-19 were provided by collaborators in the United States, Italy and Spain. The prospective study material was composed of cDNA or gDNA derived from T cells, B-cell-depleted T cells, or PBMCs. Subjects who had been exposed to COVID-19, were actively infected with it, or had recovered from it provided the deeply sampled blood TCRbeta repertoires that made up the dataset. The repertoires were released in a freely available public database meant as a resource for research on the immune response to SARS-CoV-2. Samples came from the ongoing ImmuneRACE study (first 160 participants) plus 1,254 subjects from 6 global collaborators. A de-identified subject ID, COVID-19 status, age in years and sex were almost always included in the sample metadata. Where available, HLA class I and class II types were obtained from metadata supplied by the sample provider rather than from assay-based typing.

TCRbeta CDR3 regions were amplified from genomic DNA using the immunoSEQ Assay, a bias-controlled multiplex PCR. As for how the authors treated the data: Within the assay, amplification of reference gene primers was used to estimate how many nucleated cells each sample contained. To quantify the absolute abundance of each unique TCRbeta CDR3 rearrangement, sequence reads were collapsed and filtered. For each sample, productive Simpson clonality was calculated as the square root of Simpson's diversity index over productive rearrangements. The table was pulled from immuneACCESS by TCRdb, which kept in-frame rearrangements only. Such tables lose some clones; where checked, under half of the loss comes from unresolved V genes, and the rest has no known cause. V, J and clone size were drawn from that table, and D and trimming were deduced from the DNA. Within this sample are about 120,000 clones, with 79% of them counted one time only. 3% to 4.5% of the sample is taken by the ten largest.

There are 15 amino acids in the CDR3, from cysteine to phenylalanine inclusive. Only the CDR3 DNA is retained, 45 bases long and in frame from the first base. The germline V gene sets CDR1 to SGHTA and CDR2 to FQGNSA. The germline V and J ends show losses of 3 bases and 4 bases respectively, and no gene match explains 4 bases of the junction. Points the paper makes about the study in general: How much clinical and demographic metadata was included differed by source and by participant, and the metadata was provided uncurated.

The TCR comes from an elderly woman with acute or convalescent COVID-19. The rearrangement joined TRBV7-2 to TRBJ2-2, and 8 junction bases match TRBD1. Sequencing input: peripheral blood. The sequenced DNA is TGTGCCAGCAGCTTCGACAGGGGAGGCACCGGGGAGCTGTTTTTT. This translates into CASSFDRGGTGELFF. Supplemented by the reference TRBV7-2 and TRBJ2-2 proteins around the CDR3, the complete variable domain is GAGVSQSPSNKVTEKGKDVELRCDPISGHTALYWYRQSLGQGLEFLIYFQGNSAPDKSGLPSDRFSAERTGGSVSTLTIQRTQQEDSAVYLCASSFDRGGTGELFFGEGSRLTVL.